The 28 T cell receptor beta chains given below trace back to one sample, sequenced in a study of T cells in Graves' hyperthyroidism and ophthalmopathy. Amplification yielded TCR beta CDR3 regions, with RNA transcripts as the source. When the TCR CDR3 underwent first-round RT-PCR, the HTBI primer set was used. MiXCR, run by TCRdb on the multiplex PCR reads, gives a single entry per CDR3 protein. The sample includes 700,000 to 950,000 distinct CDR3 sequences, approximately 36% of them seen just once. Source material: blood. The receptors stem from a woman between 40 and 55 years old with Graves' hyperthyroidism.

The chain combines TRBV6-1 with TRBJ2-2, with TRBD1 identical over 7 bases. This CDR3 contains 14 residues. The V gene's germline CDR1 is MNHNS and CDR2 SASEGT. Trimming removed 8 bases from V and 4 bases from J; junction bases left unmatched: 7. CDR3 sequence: CASRDSSITGELFF. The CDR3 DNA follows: TGTGCCAGCCGGGACAGTAGTATCACCGGGGAGCTGTTTTTT.

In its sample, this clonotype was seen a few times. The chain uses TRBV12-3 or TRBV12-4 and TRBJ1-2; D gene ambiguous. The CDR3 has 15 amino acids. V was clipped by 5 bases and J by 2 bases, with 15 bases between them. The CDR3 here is CASSPWTESNYGYTF. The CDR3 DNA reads TGTGCCAGCAGTCCTTGGACCGAGTCCAACTATGGCTACACCTTC.

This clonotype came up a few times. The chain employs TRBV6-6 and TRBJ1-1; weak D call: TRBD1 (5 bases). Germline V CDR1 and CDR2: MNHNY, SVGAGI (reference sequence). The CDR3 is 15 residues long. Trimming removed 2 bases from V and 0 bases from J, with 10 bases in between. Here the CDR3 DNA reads TGTGCCAGCAGTTACCGCGGGGGACTGAACACTGAAGCTTTCTTT. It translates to CASSYRGGLNTEAFF.

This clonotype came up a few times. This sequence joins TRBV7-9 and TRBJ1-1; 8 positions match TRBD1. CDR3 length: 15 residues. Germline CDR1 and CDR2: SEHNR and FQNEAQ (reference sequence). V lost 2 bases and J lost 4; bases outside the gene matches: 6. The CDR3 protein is CASSLPDRGGTEAFF. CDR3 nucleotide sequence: TGTGCCAGCAGCTTACCCGACAGGGGCGGCACTGAAGCTTTCTTT.

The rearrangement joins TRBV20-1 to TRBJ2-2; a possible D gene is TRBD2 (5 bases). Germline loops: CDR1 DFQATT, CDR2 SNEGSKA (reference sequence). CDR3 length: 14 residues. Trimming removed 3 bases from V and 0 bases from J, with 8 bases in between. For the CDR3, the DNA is TGCAGTGCTAGTTTCGGGACGAACACCGGGGAGCTGTTTTTT. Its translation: CSASFGTNTGELFF.

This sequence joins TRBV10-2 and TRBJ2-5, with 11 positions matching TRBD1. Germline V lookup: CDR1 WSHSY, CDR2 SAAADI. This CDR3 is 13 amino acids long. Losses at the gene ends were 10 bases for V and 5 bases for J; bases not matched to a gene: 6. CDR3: CATAGDRGETQYF. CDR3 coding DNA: TGCGCCACTGCGGGGGACAGGGGGGAGACCCAGTACTTC.

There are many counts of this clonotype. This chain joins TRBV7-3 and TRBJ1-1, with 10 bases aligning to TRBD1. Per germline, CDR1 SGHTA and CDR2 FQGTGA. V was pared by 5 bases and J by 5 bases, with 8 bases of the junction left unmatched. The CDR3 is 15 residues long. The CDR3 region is CASSVGTGAYTEAFF. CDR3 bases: TGTGCCAGCAGCGTCGGGACAGGGGCGTATACTGAAGCTTTCTTT.

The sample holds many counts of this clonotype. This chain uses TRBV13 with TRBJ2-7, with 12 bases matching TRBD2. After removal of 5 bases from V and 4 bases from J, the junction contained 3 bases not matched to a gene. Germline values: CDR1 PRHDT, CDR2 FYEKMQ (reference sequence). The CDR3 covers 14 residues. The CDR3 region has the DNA TGTGCCAGCAGCGAGACTAGCGGGAGTTACGAGCAGTACTTC. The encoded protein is CASSETSGSYEQYF.

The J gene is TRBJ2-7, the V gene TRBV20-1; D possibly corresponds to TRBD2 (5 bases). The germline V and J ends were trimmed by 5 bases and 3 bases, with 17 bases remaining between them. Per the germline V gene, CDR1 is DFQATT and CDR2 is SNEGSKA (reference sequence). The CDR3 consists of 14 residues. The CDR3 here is CSAGIVSGFYEQYF. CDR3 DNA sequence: TGCAGTGCTGGAATTGTATCGGGATTCTACGAGCAGTACTTC.

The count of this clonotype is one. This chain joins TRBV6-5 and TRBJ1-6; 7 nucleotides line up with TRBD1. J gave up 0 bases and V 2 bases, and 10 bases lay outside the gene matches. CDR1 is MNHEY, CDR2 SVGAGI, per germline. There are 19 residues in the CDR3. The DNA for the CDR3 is TGTGCCAGCAGTTACCAGGGACAGCAATTTAGCTCCTATAATTCACCCCTCCACTTT. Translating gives CASSYQGQQFSSYNSPLHF.

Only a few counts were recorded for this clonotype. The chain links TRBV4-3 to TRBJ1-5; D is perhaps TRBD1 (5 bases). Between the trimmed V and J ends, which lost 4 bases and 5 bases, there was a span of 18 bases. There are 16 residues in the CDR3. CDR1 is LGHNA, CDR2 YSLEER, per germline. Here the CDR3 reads CASSPQSQGSDQPQHF. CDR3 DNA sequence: TGCGCCAGCAGCCCCCAGTCCCAGGGATCCGATCAGCCCCAGCATTTT.

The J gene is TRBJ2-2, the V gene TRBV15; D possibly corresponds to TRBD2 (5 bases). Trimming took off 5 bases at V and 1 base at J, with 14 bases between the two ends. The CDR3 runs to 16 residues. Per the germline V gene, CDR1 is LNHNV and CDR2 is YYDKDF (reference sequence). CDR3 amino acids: CATSGNARGNTGELFF. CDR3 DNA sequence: TGTGCCACCAGCGGGAACGCTCGGGGGAACACCGGGGAGCTGTTTTTT.

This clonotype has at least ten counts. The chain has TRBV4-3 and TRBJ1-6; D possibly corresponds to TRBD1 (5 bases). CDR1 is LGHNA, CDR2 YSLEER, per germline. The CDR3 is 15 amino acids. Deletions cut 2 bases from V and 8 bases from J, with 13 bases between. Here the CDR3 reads CASSQRQIFDSPLHF. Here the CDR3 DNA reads TGCGCCAGCAGCCAAAGACAGATCTTCGATTCACCCCTCCACTTT.

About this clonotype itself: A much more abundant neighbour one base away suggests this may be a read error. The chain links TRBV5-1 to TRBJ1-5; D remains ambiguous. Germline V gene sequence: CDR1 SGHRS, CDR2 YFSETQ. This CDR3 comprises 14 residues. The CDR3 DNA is TGCGCCAGCAGCTTGGACGAAAGCAATCAGTCCCAGCATTTT. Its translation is CASSLDESNQSQHF.

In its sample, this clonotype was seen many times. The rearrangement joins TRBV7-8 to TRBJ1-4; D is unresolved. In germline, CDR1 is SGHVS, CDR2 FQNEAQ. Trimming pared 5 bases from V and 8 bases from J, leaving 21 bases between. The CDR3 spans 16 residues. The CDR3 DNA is TGTGCCAGCAGCCTCATTGGGTCTGGATTTGACGAAAAACTGTTTTTT. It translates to CASSLIGSGFDEKLFF.

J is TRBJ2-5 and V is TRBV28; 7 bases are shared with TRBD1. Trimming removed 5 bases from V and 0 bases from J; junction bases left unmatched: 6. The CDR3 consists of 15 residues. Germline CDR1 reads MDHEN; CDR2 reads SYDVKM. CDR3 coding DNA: TGTGCCAGCAGTGTCTCGACAGGGAACCAAGAGACCCAGTACTTC. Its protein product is CASSVSTGNQETQYF.

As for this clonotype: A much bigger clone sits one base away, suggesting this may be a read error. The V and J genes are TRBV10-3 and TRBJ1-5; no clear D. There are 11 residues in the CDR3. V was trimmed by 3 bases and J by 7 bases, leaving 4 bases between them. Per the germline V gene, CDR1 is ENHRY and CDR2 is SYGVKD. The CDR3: CAISDGQPQHF. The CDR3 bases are TGTGCCATCAGTGACGGACAGCCCCAGCATTTT.

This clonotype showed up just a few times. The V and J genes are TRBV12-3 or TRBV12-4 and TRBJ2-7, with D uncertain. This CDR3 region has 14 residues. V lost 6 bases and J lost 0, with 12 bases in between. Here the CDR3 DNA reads TGTGCCAGCAGCGGACGGGCGAGCTCCTACGAGCAGTACTTC. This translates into CASSGRASSYEQYF.

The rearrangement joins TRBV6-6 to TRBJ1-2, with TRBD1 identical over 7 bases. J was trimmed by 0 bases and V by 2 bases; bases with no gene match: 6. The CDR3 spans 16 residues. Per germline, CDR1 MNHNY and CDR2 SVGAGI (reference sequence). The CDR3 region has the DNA TGTGCCAGCAGTTACCGCGAGGGGGCCTCTAACTATGGCTACACCTTC. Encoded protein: CASSYREGASNYGYTF.

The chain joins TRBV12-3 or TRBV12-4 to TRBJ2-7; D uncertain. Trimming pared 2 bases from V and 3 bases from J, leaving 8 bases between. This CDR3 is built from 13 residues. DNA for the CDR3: TGTGCCAGCAGTTTACAAACAGTCTACGAGCAGTACTTC. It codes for CASSLQTVYEQYF.

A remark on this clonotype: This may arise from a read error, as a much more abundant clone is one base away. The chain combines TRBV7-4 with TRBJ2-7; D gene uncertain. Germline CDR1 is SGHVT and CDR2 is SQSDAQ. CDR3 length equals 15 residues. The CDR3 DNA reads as TGTGCCAGCAGCTTTGTAGGGAAGAACCCCTACGGGCAGTACTTC. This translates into CASSFVGKNPYGQYF.

For the CDR3, the DNA is TGTGCCAGCCAGCCGGTAGCGGGAGGGCTCAATGAGCAGTTCTTC. Translated, it gives CASQPVAGGLNEQFF. The rearrangement uses TRBV7-8 and TRBJ2-1; 11 nucleotides align to TRBD2. CDR1 and CDR2 (germline): SGHVS, FQNEAQ. CDR3 length: 15 amino acids. The V and J ends lost 8 bases and 6 bases, in that order; junction bases with no gene match: 9.

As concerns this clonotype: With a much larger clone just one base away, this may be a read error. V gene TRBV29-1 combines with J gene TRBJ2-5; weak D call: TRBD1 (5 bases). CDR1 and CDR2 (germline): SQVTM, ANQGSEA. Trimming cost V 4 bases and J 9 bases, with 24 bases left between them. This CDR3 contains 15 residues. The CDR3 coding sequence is TGCAGCGTTGCCGTAGCTCGGATAGGGGTTGGGGCCCAGTACTTC. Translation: CSVAVARIGVGAQYF.

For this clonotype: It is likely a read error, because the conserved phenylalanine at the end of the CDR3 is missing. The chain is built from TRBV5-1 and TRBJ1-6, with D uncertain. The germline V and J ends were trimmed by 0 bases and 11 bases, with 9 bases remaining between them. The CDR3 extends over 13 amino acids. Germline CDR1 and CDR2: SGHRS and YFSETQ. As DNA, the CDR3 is TGCGCCAGCAGCTTGGCCACTGGACCACCCCTCCACTCT. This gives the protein CASSLATGPPLHS.

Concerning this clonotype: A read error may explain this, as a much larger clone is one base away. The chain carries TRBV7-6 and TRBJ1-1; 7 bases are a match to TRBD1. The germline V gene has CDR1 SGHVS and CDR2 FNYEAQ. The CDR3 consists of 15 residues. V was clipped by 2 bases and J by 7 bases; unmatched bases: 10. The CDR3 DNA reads TGTGCCAGCAGCTTAAAGGGGACAGCACCAAGTGAAGCTTTCTTT. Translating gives CASSLKGTAPSEAFF.

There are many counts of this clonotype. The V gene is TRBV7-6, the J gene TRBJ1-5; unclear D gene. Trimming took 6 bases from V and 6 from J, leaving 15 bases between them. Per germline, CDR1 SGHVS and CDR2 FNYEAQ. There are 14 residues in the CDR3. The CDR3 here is CASSTPGVGQPQHF. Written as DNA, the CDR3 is TGTGCCAGCAGTACGCCAGGAGTAGGTCAGCCCCAGCATTTT.

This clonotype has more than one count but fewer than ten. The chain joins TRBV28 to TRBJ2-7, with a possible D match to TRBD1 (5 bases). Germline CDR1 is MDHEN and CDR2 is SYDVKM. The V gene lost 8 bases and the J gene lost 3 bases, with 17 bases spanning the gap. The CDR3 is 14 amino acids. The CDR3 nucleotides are TGTGCCAGCGACCGCTTTGGACAAAGCTACGAGCAGTACTTC. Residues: CASDRFGQSYEQYF.

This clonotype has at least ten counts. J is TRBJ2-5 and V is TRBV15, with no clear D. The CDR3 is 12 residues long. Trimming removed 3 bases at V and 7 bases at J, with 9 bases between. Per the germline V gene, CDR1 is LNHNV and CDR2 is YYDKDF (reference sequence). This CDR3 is CATSRASGTQYF. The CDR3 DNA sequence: TGTGCCACCAGCAGGGCCTCGGGGACCCAGTACTTC.